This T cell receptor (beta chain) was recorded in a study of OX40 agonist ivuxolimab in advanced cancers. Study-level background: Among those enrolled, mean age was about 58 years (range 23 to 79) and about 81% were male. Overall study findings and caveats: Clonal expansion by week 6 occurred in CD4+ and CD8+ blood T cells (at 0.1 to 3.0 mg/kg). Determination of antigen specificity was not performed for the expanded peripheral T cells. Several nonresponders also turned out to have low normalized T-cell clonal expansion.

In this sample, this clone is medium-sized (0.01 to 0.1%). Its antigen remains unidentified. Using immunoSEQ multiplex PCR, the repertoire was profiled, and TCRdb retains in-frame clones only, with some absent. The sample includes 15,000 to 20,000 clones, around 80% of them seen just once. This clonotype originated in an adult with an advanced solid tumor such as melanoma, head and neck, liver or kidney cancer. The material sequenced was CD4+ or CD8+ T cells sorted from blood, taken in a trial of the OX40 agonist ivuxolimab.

The CDR3 nucleotides read TGTGCCAGCACCTTTACCGTTTGGGATACGCAGTATTTT. Protein: CASTFTVWDTQYF. The V and J genes are TRBV27 and TRBJ2-3; D is uncertain. Germline V lookup: CDR1 MNHEY, CDR2 SMNVEV (reference sequence). CDR3 length equals 13 residues. The V and J ends lost 7 bases and 6 bases respectively, with 14 bases between them.